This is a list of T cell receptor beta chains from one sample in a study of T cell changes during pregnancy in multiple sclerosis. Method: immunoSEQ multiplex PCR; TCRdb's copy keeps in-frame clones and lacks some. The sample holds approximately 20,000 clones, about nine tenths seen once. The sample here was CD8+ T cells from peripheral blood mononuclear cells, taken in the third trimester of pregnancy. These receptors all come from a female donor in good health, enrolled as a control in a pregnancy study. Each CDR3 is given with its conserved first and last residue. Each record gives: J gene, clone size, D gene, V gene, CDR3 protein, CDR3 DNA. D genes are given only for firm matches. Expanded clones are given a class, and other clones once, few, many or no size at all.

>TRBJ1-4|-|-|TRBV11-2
CASSFPRQSPNEKLFF
TGTGCCAGCAGCTTCCCCCGACAGAGCCCTAACGAAAAACTGTTTTTT
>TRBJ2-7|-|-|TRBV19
CASSPGRGASYEQYF
TGTGCCAGTAGCCCTGGTCGGGGGGCCTCCTACGAGCAGTACTTC
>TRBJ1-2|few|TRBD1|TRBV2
CASSASTGTVYGYTF
TGTGCCAGCAGCGCCAGCACAGGGACAGTCTATGGCTACACCTTC
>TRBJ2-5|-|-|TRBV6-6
CASSYDGQIETQYF
TGTGCCAGCAGTTACGATGGGCAAATAGAGACCCAGTACTTC
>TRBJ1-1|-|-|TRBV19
CASSEELVTEAFF
TGTGCCAGTAGCGAGGAGTTGGTCACTGAAGCTTTCTTT
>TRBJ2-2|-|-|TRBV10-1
CASSEQDRAGGLAGELFF
TGCGCCAGCAGTGAGCAAGACAGGGCGGGGGGACTAGCCGGGGAGCTGTTTTTT
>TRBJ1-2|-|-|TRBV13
CASSSGLDGYTF
TGTGCCAGCAGCTCCGGACTAGATGGCTACACCTTC
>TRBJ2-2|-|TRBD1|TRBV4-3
CASSQGDRHTGELFF
TGCGCCAGCAGCCAAGGGGACAGGCACACCGGGGAGCTGTTTTTT
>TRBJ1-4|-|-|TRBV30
CAWLVANEKLFF
TGTGCCTGGTTGGTAGCTAATGAAAAACTGTTTTTT
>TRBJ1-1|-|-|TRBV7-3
CASSFGGHTEAFF
TGTGCCAGCAGCTTCGGGGGTCACACTGAAGCTTTCTTT
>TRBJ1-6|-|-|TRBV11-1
CASSLEVRATASPLHF
TGTGCCAGCAGCTTAGAGGTCAGGGCTACGGCCTCACCCCTCCACTTT
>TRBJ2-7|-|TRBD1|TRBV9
CASSGRTGSYEQYF
TGTGCCAGCAGCGGACGGACAGGATCCTACGAGCAGTACTTC
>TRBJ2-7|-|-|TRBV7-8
CASSLAGEAEQYF
TGTGCCAGCAGCTTAGCGGGGGAGGCAGAGCAGTACTTC
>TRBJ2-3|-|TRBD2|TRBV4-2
CASSQAGGDTDTQYF
TGTGCCAGCAGCCAAGCGGGGGGGGATACAGATACGCAGTATTTT
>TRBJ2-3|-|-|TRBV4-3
CASSQETPGGTDTQYF
TGCGCCAGCAGCCAAGAGACACCCGGGGGCACAGATACGCAGTATTTT
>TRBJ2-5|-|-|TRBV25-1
CASSEVPGAPETQYF
TGTGCCAGCAGTGAGGTGCCAGGGGCCCCAGAGACCCAGTACTTC